This T cell receptor beta chain was retrieved from a study of vaccination and CD4 T cells after COVID-19. Looking at the study overall: Vaccination of participants consisted of two doses of either BNT162b2 or mRNA-1273 vaccine. For post-vaccine samples, collection took place a median roughly 72 days after dose two, ranging from 14 to 241. Cultures acting as controls obtained a CEFX pool, an HIV-1 Nef pool, or no peptide.

Germline CDR1 reads MDHEN; CDR2 reads SYDVKM. V shed 6 bases and J shed 3 bases, with 14 bases lying between them. CDR3 size: 14 residues. Sequenced with the Oncomine TCR Beta short-read assay was DNA taken from cultured CD4+ T cells. Scientists extracted genomic DNA from CD4+ T cells grown in culture. TCRdb passed the PCR reads through MiXCR, listing each CDR3 protein once. The table has 15,000 to 25,000 distinct CDR3 sequences, around 40% seen once. As to this clonotype: Its antigen is as yet unknown.

The treatment is: approximately nine-day PBMC culture with coronavirus spike peptide pools or control peptides (ViraFEST assay). This clonotype originated in a human donor who received a COVID-19 vaccine. The chain is built from TRBV28 and TRBJ1-2; D is possibly TRBD1 (5 bases). Sequenced material: CD4+ T cells from blood, cultured in vitro, taken before SARS-CoV-2 vaccination. The DNA for the CDR3 is TGTGCCAGCAGATATCCGGGGGGGGACTATGGCTACACCTTC. This translates into CASRYPGGDYGYTF.